The 30 T cell receptor beta chains below all came from one sample that was sequenced in a study of blood T cells in healthy people across ages. Alongside a J-beta primer mix, a sample-barcoded 5' primer served in a second PCR lasting about 6 to 11 cycles. TCRdb recomputed calls from the 5' RACE reads with MiXCR, one row per CDR3 protein. In the table there are about 1,400,000 distinct CDR3 sequences, 42% of which are singletons. The sample consisted of blood. Source of these receptors: a woman aged 18-29 years in good health.

The V and J genes are TRBV20-1 and TRBJ2-7, with 9 bases fitting TRBD2. The V and J ends lost 5 bases and 1 base, in that order; junction bases with no gene match: 15. Germline V gene lookup returns CDR1 DFQATT and CDR2 SNEGSKA (reference sequence). The CDR3 totals 17 residues. CDR3 region: CSAPPPGASGISYEQYF. DNA of the CDR3: TGCAGTGCTCCCCCCCCGGGGGCTAGCGGGATTTCCTACGAGCAGTACTTC.

The chain is built from TRBV20-1 and TRBJ2-7; 9 bases line up with TRBD2. CDR3 length equals 13 residues. The V and J ends lost 5 bases and 4 bases, in that order; junction bases with no gene match: 6. Germline V gene sequence: CDR1 DFQATT, CDR2 SNEGSKA (reference sequence). The CDR3 DNA reads TGCAGTGCTCATCTAGCGGGGTTATACGAGCAGTACTTC. Its protein product is CSAHLAGLYEQYF.

This chain connects TRBV28 to TRBJ1-4, with TRBD1 as a possible D gene (5 bases). The CDR3 is 15 amino acids. Per germline, CDR1 MDHEN and CDR2 SYDVKM. V dropped 6 bases and J dropped 7 bases, with 18 bases sitting between them. CDR3 DNA sequence: TGTGCCAGCAGACCTACCGGGACCTGGGGTGAAAAACTGTTTTTT. This encodes CASRPTGTWGEKLFF.

The chain couples TRBV5-1 to TRBJ2-3; maybe TRBD2 (5 bases). This CDR3 contains 15 residues. Trimming pared 4 bases from V and 1 base from J, leaving 13 bases between. Germline V gene lookup returns CDR1 SGHRS and CDR2 YFSETQ. CDR3: CASSDPSHGTDTQYF. The DNA of the CDR3 is TGCGCCAGCAGCGATCCTAGCCACGGCACAGATACGCAGTATTTT.

This chain links TRBV3-1 with TRBJ2-6; perhaps TRBD1 as D (6 bases). Trimming stripped 0 bases from V and 2 bases from J, with 17 bases between. Germline CDR1 reads LGHDT; CDR2 reads YNNKEL (reference sequence). CDR3 size: 19 residues. This chain's CDR3 is CASSQDVRGLAPGANVLTF. In DNA form, the CDR3 reads TGTGCCAGCAGCCAAGATGTCAGGGGATTAGCCCCTGGGGCCAACGTCCTGACTTTC.

The chain couples TRBV11-2 to TRBJ2-3; TRBD2 matches 9 bases. The germline V gene has CDR1 SGHAT and CDR2 FQNNGV. V gave up 6 bases and J gave up 6 bases; unmatched junction bases: 7. The CDR3 has 14 amino acids. The CDR3 spells CASRAQRGVDTQYF. The CDR3, as DNA: TGTGCCAGCAGGGCCCAGCGGGGGGTGGATACGCAGTATTTT. The variable domain in full, with the rest retrieved from reference TRBV11-2 and TRBJ2-3, is EAGVAQSPRYKIIEKRQSVAFWCNPISGHATLYWYQQILGQGPKLLIQFQNNGVVDDSQLPKDRFSAERLKGVDSTLKIQPAKLEDSAVYLCASRAQRGVDTQYFGPGTRLTVL.

Only a few counts were recorded for this clonotype. The chain links TRBV9 to TRBJ2-7; D gene unclear. The CDR3 covers 13 residues. Germline V gene sequence: CDR1 SGDLS, CDR2 YYNGEE. V was trimmed by 3 bases and J by 4 bases, leaving 11 bases between them. CDR3 nucleotides: TGTGCCAGCAGCGGAGGACCTGGGTACGAGCAGTACTTC. This encodes CASSGGPGYEQYF.

The rearrangement uses TRBV2 and TRBJ2-7; 10 nucleotides agree with TRBD1. Trimming removed 4 bases from V and 7 bases from J; junction bases left unmatched: 10. The CDR3 spans 15 residues. Germline CDR1 reads SNHLY; CDR2 reads FYNNEI. The CDR3 DNA reads TGTGCCAGCAGTGCGACAGGGGGCATAAACAATGAGCAGTACTTC. It translates to CASSATGGINNEQYF.

This clonotype was observed a few times. This chain connects TRBV7-9 to TRBJ2-1; D tentatively fits TRBD1 or TRBD2 (5 bases each). There are 17 residues in the CDR3. V was trimmed by 4 bases and J by 8 bases, leaving 24 bases between them. Per germline, CDR1 SEHNR and CDR2 FQNEAQ (reference sequence). CDR3 protein: CASSYLPGTSSRDEQFF. The CDR3 DNA sequence: TGTGCCAGCAGCTACCTCCCCGGGACCAGCTCTAGGGATGAGCAGTTCTTC.

This clonotype was counted a few times. V and J are TRBV27 and TRBJ2-1, with D perhaps given as TRBD1 or TRBD2 (5 bases each). This CDR3 contains 16 residues. Per germline, CDR1 MNHEY and CDR2 SMNVEV (reference sequence). Trimming stripped 5 bases from V and 10 bases from J, with 24 bases between. The CDR3: CASSPEAPMRGDEQFF. For the CDR3, the DNA is TGTGCCAGCAGTCCCGAGGCCCCCATGAGGGGCGACGAGCAGTTCTTC.

This clonotype has a handful of counts. The chain carries TRBV4-1 and TRBJ2-5; weak D call: TRBD2 (7 bases). This CDR3 contains 17 residues. V was pared by 3 bases and J by 2 bases, with 19 bases between. CDR1 is MGHRA and CDR2 is YSYEKL in the germline V gene. CDR3 nucleotide sequence: TGCGCCAGCAGCCAGTTGCAGAGCGGGACAAGTCAAGAGACCCAGTACTTC. Its translation: CASSQLQSGTSQETQYF.

This clonotype was detected only a few times. The chain links TRBV29-1 to TRBJ2-7; D is possibly TRBD1 (6 bases). Germline CDR1 reads SQVTM; CDR2 reads ANQGSEA. CDR3 size: 12 residues. V lost 4 bases to trimming and J lost 1 base, with 8 bases between them. The CDR3 region is CSVVQGSYEQYF. Here the CDR3 DNA reads TGCAGCGTTGTACAGGGTTCCTACGAGCAGTACTTC.

This chain links TRBV4-1 with TRBJ1-2; TRBD1 agrees at 9 bases. The CDR3 is 13 residues long. J gave up 8 bases and V 3 bases, and 4 bases lay outside the gene matches. CDR1 and CDR2 (germline): MGHRA, YSYEKL. The CDR3 DNA reads TGCGCCAGCAGCCATCGACAGGGGGACGGCTACACCTTC. It is translated as CASSHRQGDGYTF.

This clonotype was observed a few times. J is TRBJ1-2 and V is TRBV21-1; the table names TRBD1, a call not compared with the DNA. TRBV21-1 is a pseudogene segment. CDR3 length: 15 residues. The CDR3: CASTPSRQDLYGYTF. The CDR3 DNA follows: TGTGCCAGCACCCCCTCGAGGCAGGACCTCTATGGCTACACCTTC.

This chain joins TRBV14 and TRBJ2-7, with TRBD2 matching over 10 bases. The germline V gene has CDR1 SGHDN and CDR2 FVKESK. This CDR3 region has 16 residues. Trimming removed 4 bases from V and 7 bases from J; junction bases left unmatched: 13. CDR3 region: CASSRSVASGSYEQYF. The CDR3 bases are TGTGCCAGCAGCCGAAGCGTCGCTAGCGGGAGTTATGAGCAGTACTTC.

This clonotype was seen a single time. V usage is TRBV7-2 and J usage is TRBJ1-6; possible D gene TRBD1, 5 bases. The germline V and J ends were trimmed by 3 bases and 4 bases, with 10 bases remaining between them. The CDR3 is 15 residues long. Germline CDR1 and CDR2: SGHTA and FQGNSA. In DNA, the CDR3 is TGTGCCAGCAGCTTCTCGAGACAGTATAATTCACCCCTCCACTTT. Translation: CASSFSRQYNSPLHF.

This clonotype was seen a handful of times. The chain carries TRBV11-2 and TRBJ2-5, with D possibly TRBD2 on 6 matching bases. The CDR3 length is 13 residues. V lost 1 base and J 9 bases, leaving 12 bases between the germline ends. The germline gives CDR1 SGHAT, CDR2 FQNNGV. This CDR3 is CASSLGSGRAQYF. CDR3 DNA: TGTGCCAGCAGCTTAGGTAGCGGTAGGGCCCAGTACTTC.

V usage is TRBV12-3 or TRBV12-4 and J usage is TRBJ2-1; 7 bases fit TRBD1. V lost 4 bases to trimming and J lost 8 bases; unmatched junction nucleotides: 2. This CDR3 spans 12 amino acids. CDR3 coding DNA: TGTGCCAGCAGTTCAGGGGGTCATGAGCAGTTCTTC. Translating gives CASSSGGHEQFF.

The chain joins TRBV20-1 to TRBJ2-3, with D tentatively TRBD1 or TRBD2 (6 bases each). Germline assignment: CDR1 DFQATT and CDR2 SNEGSKA (reference sequence). V gave up 3 bases and J gave up 5 bases, with 18 bases separating them. The CDR3 is 15 residues long. CDR3 coding DNA: TGCAGTGCTAGTGCGGGGCAGGGGATGAGAGATACGCAGTATTTT. Translated, it gives CSASAGQGMRDTQYF.

V usage is TRBV6-6 and J usage is TRBJ2-2, with D perhaps TRBD1 or TRBD2 (5 bases each). CDR3 size: 12 residues. In germline, CDR1 is MNHNY, CDR2 SVGAGI (reference sequence). V gave up 11 bases and J gave up 6 bases, with 13 bases separating them. CDR3 in amino acids: CAGAGSSGELFF. DNA of the CDR3: TGTGCCGGGGCAGGGAGCTCCGGGGAGCTGTTTTTT.

This sequence joins TRBV29-1 and TRBJ1-2; D uncertain. This CDR3 is built from 15 residues. V was cut by 1 base and J by 7 bases, with 19 bases left in between. The germline CDR1 and CDR2 sequences are SQVTM and ANQGSEA. The CDR3 region is CSVEGGWSGYTGYTF. DNA of the CDR3: TGCAGCGTTGAAGGGGGTTGGTCTGGGTATACTGGCTACACCTTC.

The chain joins TRBV27 to TRBJ2-7; a possible D gene is TRBD1 (5 bases). The CDR3 consists of 15 residues. CDR1 is MNHEY, CDR2 SMNVEV, per germline (reference sequence). Trimming shortened V by 4 bases and J by 3 bases, and 16 bases separated the two germline ends. CDR3 coding DNA: TGTGCCAGCAGTTCTAGTGGGGCAGGGAACTACGAGCAGTACTTC. This gives the protein CASSSSGAGNYEQYF.

This clonotype was seen a few times. The chain links TRBV7-8 to TRBJ2-2; no reliable D call. Germline CDR1 and CDR2: SGHVS and FQNEAQ. This CDR3 comprises 15 residues. The V end lost 0 bases, the J end lost 1 base, and 6 bases lay between the germline ends. In nucleotides, the CDR3 is TGTGCCAGCAGCTTAGCGGTAGGGAACACCGGGGAGCTGTTTTTT. This translates into CASSLAVGNTGELFF.

The rearrangement links TRBV6-1 to TRBJ2-7; 8 bases align to TRBD2. V shed 4 bases, J shed 4 bases, and the junction held 6 bases outside the gene matches. This CDR3 is built from 14 residues. CDR1 is MNHNS and CDR2 is SASEGT in the germline V gene. The chain's CDR3 is CASSAGLETYEQYF. CDR3 in DNA: TGTGCCAGCAGTGCGGGACTAGAAACGTACGAGCAGTACTTC.

This clonotype was seen more than once but under ten times. The chain recombines TRBV29-1 with TRBJ1-4; the D is unclear. Per the germline V gene, CDR1 is SQVTM and CDR2 is ANQGSEA. The CDR3 covers 11 residues. The germline V and J ends were trimmed by 3 bases and 4 bases, with 3 bases remaining between them. The CDR3 is CSVDVNEKLFF. The CDR3 DNA reads as TGCAGCGTTGACGTTAATGAAAAACTGTTTTTT.

This rearrangement joins TRBV5-1 to TRBJ1-1, with a weak D call TRBD1 (5 bases). The CDR3 totals 14 residues. Germline CDR1 reads SGHRS; CDR2 reads YFSETQ. V shed 4 bases and J shed 1 base, with 11 bases lying between them. The CDR3 is CASSLRTRNTEAFF. For the CDR3, the DNA is TGCGCCAGCAGCCTCCGGACAAGGAACACTGAAGCTTTCTTT.

The chain joins TRBV6-5 to TRBJ2-1; 9 bases line up with TRBD1. This CDR3 comprises 22 residues. Unmatched junction bases numbered 22, after V lost 1 base and J lost 3 bases. The germline V gene has CDR1 MNHEY and CDR2 SVGAGI. This chain's CDR3 is CASSYYKGQGLDRGVFYNEQFF. The CDR3 DNA sequence: TGTGCCAGCAGTTACTACAAGGGACAGGGCCTTGACCGGGGGGTTTTCTACAATGAGCAGTTCTTC.

The chain employs TRBV21-1 and TRBJ2-5; the table assigns TRBD1, which was not confirmed against the DNA. TRBV21-1 is a pseudogene. The CDR3 sequence is 15 residues long. In DNA form, the CDR3 reads TGTGCCAGCAACTTGGGACAGGAAAACCAAGAGACCCAGTACTTC. It yields the protein CASNLGQENQETQYF.

This clonotype has only one observation. The chain is built from TRBV14 and TRBJ2-1, with D possibly TRBD1 on 6 matching bases. Germline CDR1 and CDR2: SGHDN and FVKESK. The CDR3 consists of 15 residues. Trimming stripped 4 bases from V and 5 bases from J, with 15 bases between. CDR3 residues: CASSPTGYSHNEQFF. DNA for the CDR3: TGTGCCAGCAGCCCAACAGGGTATAGTCACAATGAGCAGTTCTTC.

V usage is TRBV11-2 and J usage is TRBJ2-3; 10 bases fit TRBD2. CDR3 length equals 18 residues. Germline values: CDR1 SGHAT, CDR2 FQNNGV. V shed 4 bases, J shed 2 bases, and the junction held 12 bases outside the gene matches. CDR3 sequence (DNA): TGTGCCAGCAGCTCTAGGCTCCTAGCGGGGGCGACCACAGATACGCAGTATTTT. It encodes CASSSRLLAGATTDTQYF. Looking up the rest from reference TRBV11-2 and TRBJ2-3 gives the full variable domain: EAGVAQSPRYKIIEKRQSVAFWCNPISGHATLYWYQQILGQGPKLLIQFQNNGVVDDSQLPKDRFSAERLKGVDSTLKIQPAKLEDSAVYLCASSSRLLAGATTDTQYFGPGTRLTVL.